This TCR beta chain was identified in a study of cytomegalovirus exposure and HLA in healthy donors (dated by TCRdb to between 2016 and 2019). In the study overall: An earlier analysis of approximately 600 of the donors reported about 250 Gb of sequence data and 100 million to 140 million unique TCR beta sequences from about 200 million T cells. Roughly 300 gigabases of sequencing data and roughly 80 million unique TCR sequences made up an early release that covered around 640 HLA-typed donors. Of the 300 to 500 genotyped donors, roughly 76% were placed in the genetic ancestry cluster associated with self-reported Caucasian donors. The study aimed to test whether signatures of past pathogen exposure could be identified by cataloging public T cell receptors. The study used immunosequencing to profile the T cell repertoires of under 700 subjects and linked those repertoires to cytomegalovirus serostatus. In addition to the first cohort of 666 subjects, a separate validation cohort of approximately 130 different subjects was used. The study combined high-throughput TCR immunosequencing, statistical association of individual TCRs with disease status, and machine learning to predict cytomegalovirus infection status. A later analysis re-analyzed previously published TCR beta repertoires from about 600 donors and added high-resolution HLA genotyping to study TCR occurrence patterns. Rather than using new phenotypic data, the later analysis identified candidate immune exposures from TCR beta sequences and from how often those sequences occurred across donors. In an earlier analysis of 587 of the donors, high-throughput TCR beta sequencing was used to judge whether each TCR beta V gene segment behaved as functional or pseudogenic. Donor age, sex, ethnicity and CMV serostatus were compiled alongside the repertoire data. In a later genetic analysis, genome-wide SNP genotypes for about 65% of the roughly 700 donors were used, and that subset was treated as a discovery cohort. Every repertoire in the discovery cohort had been generated on one and the same sequencing platform. HLA typing covered class I and class II loci at four-digit resolution. The number of typed donors differed by locus: about 620-640 for A, B, C, DRB1 and DQB1; 522 for DQA1; over 600 for DPA1; and roughly 490 for DPB1. Roughly 5 DR-DQ haplotypes were handled as single units for association and clustering, since linkage in the cohort was strong. Across 398 genotyped donors of the cohort, an average of roughly 250,000 unique TCR beta nucleotide sequences per donor were sequenced, and 15% to 20% of those sequences were non-productive. What the study reported, not specific to this receptor: A group of highly shared sequence variants was considered likely to be a technical artifact of the sequencing pipeline. According to a later analysis, most CMV-associated TCR beta chains appeared to be HLA-restricted, and the HLA associations seemed to be driven largely by CMV exposure. When HLA alleles, especially DR and DQ, strongly co-occurred, TCR associations were difficult to assign to individual alleles. In the study, approximately 160 TCR beta chains were listed as associated with cytomegalovirus. Presence/absence analyses assumed roughly uniform sequencing depth across donors, an assumption that may not hold. The cohort was sequenced for TCR beta chains only, and without alpha or paired-chain data the features that could be detected were limited. Linkage disequilibrium might explain the correlated functional status among segregating V segments, but an unknown experimental factor could not be ruled out. Several of the top co-occurrence clusters appeared to be linked to parvovirus B19, influenza, CMV and Epstein-Barr virus, according to a later analysis. In a later analysis, TCR association rates were found to vary across HLA loci, with the most associated TCRs seen for DRB1 alleles and the fewest for HLA-C alleles. Compared with the 666-donor mean, donors in an Asian-associated ancestry cluster had fewer N-insertions in productive TCRs, according to a later genetic analysis. While some public TCRs were present in many individuals, most TCR sequences turned up only very rarely across donors. The classifier was reported to diagnose cytomegalovirus status with high specificity and sensitivity in both the original and validation cohorts. Some IMGT-functional V segments, including TRBV6-2 and TRBV6-3, could not be distinguished by the 87-base-pair reads and were therefore excluded. In vitro tests confirmed that three of the cytomegalovirus-associated TCR beta chains recognize cytomegalovirus antigens. CMV serostatus was the only immune exposure information available for the cohort. Because counts were too low, about 17 rarely observed V segments, including chromosome 9 orphons, were excluded from the earlier analysis of around 640 of the donors. The authors suggested that the approach could potentially be generalized to other disease states and immunological phenotypes. In a later analysis, about 17,000 TCR beta sequences were associated with specific HLA alleles at a false discovery rate of 0.05. In a later genetic analysis, a missense DCLRE1C variant was associated with V-gene and J-gene trimming of TCR beta chains, and the association was replicated in an independent cohort. Because some donors lacked HLA typing at each locus, the association tests relied only on the typed subset. A further reported finding was that TCR beta sequences accurately predicted the HLA-A and HLA-B alleles for most subjects in the first cohort. Broadly in line with IMGT annotations, most TCR beta V segments showed up in productive rearrangements about 87% or about 30% of the time in an earlier analysis of 587 of the donors. A later analysis found that HLA-associated TCR beta chains were more clonally expanded and had lower generation probabilities than equally common non-associated chains.

The cohort comprised some 700 healthy bone marrow donors. At the time of sampling, all cohort members were nominally healthy, though unrecorded immune exposures were likely present. The donor was CMV seronegative and belonged to the group of around 350 seronegative cohort members. Every donor gave a peripheral blood sample, and the peripheral blood mononuclear cells from that sample were used for TCR beta sequencing. Genomic DNA was extracted from the blood cell samples with the Qiagen DNeasy Blood Extraction Kit. Libraries were built with the immunoSEQ multiplex PCR assay. For the multiplex PCR, a mixture combining 60 forward primers for TCR Vbeta segments and 13 reverse primers for TCR Jbeta segments was used. The CDR3 region of rearranged TCR beta genes was amplified from genomic DNA with a multiplex PCR assay. On the Illumina HiSeq System, the amplified TCR beta libraries were sequenced as 87-base-pair reads. The published analysis was carried out like this. Across the 600 to 700 repertoires, a later analysis counted tens of millions of unique TCR beta chains, 8.5 million to 12 million of which were shared by at least two donors. A nearest-neighbor algorithm error-corrected the raw reads and collapsed the reads into unique sequences, merging closely related sequences to remove PCR and sequencing errors. Alignment of CDR3 sequences to IMGT reference sequences was used to assign V, D and J gene segments. Each retained sequence needed at least a six-nucleotide match to both a V gene segment and a J gene segment. Rearrangements were classified as productive when the CDR3 lacked stop codons and remained in frame with V and J, and all other rearrangements were classified as non-productive. CDR3 was defined according to IMGT convention as the region running from the second conserved V-encoded cysteine to the conserved J-encoded phenylalanine. Sequences without an unambiguous match to a single V gene segment were excluded from the earlier analysis of 587 of the donors. In an earlier analysis of around 600 of the donors, V segments were called functional above 56.7% productive rearrangements and were called segregating when the between-donor standard deviation exceeded 5%. A statistical classification framework was built to diagnose cytomegalovirus status from the catalog of TCR beta chain sequences. V and J gene assignment, in a later analysis, came from comparing TCR nucleotide sequences with IMGT/GENE-DB human TR gene sequences. The TCRdist pipeline was used in a later analysis to assign CDR3 sequences and most-parsimonious VDJ recombination scenarios. A later analysis defined each TCR beta chain by its CDR3 amino acid sequence plus V-gene family, and excluded reads lacking a unique V-gene family. A later analysis removed roughly 590 highly shared, low-generation-probability nucleotide sequences to deal with suspected cross-contamination and a sequencing artifact. In a later analysis, a clonal expansion index for each public chain was calculated from normalized within-repertoire ranks of inferred template counts. In a later analysis, generation probabilities were computed using a VDJ recombination model fitted to out-of-frame rearrangements, and the results were checked against IGoR. In a later analysis, TCR-TCR, TCR-HLA and TCR-CMV co-occurrence was scored with hypergeometric tests, and a repertoire-size bias correction was applied to TCR pairs. False discovery rates were estimated in a later analysis by permuting HLA or CMV assignments 20 times. In a later analysis, co-occurring TCRs were grouped using DBSCAN, with TCRdist sequence similarity added in when clustering inside HLA-allele-positive subsets. Co-occurrence clustering excluded repertoires with fewer than 30,000 or more than 120,000 public chains, plus five with anomalous nucleotide sharing. Imported from immuneACCESS, the table was reduced by TCRdb to in-frame sequences with V and J called. These copies leave out some clones; in studies compared against another copy, an unresolved V gene accounts for under half, and the cause of the remainder is not known. V, J and clone size derive from that table, while D and trimming were established from the DNA sequence. This sample gives 250,000 or so clones in total; over 90% of them show up just once. The ten largest clones capture roughly 1.6% of the sample.

As for this clone: The antigen it binds to is not known. It has no much larger one-base neighbor in the sample; base qualities were not kept.

CDR1 and CDR2, per the germline V gene (reference sequence), are LNHDA and SQIVND. The CDR3 spans 14 residues, from the cysteine through the phenylalanine. Of all the DNA, just the CDR3 is kept, 42 bases in frame from base 1. The junction shows trimming of 9 bases on V and 2 bases on J, and the gene matches do not reach 9 bases of it. This clonotype originated in a girl under 10 years old in good health and CMV-seronegative. The sample comprised PBMCs. The chain is made from TRBV19 and TRBJ1-2, with 7 bases matching TRBD1. In nucleotide form, the sequence is TGTGCCAGCCGGATCCTACAGGGGAACTATGGCTACACCTTC. Its translation reads: CASRILQGNYGYTF.